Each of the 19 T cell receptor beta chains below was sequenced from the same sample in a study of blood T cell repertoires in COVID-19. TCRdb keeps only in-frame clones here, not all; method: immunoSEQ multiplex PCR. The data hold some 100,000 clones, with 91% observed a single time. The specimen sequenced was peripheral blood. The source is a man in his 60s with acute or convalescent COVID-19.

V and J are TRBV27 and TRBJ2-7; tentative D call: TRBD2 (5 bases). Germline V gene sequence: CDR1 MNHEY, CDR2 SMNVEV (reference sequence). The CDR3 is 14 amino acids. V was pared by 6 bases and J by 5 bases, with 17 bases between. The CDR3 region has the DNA TGTGCCAGCAGCGACCTACTAGTAAGGCACGAGCAGTACTTC. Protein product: CASSDLLVRHEQYF.

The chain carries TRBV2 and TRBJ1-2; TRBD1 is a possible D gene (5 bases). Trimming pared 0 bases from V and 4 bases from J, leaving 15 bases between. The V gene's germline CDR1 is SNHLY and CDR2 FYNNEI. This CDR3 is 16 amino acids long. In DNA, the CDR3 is TGTGCCAGCAGTGAAGCGCTTTCGGGGGTGGGCTATGGCTACACCTTC. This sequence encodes CASSEALSGVGYGYTF. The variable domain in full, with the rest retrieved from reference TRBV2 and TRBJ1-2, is EPEVTQTPSHQVTQMGQEVILRCVPISNHLYFYWYRQILGQKVEFLVSFYNNEISEKSEIFDDQFSVERPDGSNFTLKIRSTKLEDSAMYFCASSEALSGVGYGYTFGSGTRLTVV.

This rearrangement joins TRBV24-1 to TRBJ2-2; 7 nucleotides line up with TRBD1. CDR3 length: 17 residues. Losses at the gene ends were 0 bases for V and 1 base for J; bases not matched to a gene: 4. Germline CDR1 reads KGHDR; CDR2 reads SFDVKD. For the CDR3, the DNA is TGTGCCACCAGTGATTTGCTTCGGACAGGGAACACCGGGGAGCTGTTTTTT. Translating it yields CATSDLLRTGNTGELFF.

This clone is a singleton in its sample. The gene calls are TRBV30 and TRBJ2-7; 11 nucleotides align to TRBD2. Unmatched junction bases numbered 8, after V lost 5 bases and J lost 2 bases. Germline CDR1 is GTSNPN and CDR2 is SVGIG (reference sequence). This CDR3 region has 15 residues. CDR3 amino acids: CAWDYGTSGAYEQYF. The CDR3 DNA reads TGTGCCTGGGACTATGGGACTAGCGGCGCCTACGAGCAGTACTTC. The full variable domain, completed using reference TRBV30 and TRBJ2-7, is SQTIHQWPATLVQPVGSPLSLECTVEGTSNPNLYWYRQAAGRGLQLLFYSVGIGQISSEVPQNLSASRPQDRQFILSSKKLLLSDSGFYLCAWDYGTSGAYEQYFGPGTRLTVT.

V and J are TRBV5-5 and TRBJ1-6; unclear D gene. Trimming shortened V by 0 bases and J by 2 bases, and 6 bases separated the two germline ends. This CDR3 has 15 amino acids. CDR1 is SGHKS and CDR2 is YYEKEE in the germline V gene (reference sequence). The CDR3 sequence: CASSLDITYNSPLHF. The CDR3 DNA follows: TGTGCCAGCAGCTTGGATATAACCTATAATTCACCCCTCCACTTT.

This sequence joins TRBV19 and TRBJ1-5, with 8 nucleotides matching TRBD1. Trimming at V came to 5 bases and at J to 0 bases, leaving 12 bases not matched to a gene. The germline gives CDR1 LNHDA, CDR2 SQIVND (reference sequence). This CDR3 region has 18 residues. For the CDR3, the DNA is TGTGCCAGTAGTCAGACCGGGACAGGAGGTTATAGCAATCAGCCCCAGCATTTT. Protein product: CASSQTGTGGYSNQPQHF.

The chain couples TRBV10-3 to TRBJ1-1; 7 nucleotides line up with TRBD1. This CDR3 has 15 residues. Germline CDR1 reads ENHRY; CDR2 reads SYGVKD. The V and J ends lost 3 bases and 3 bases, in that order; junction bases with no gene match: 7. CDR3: CAISEYRGSDTEAFF. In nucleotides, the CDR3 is TGTGCCATCAGTGAATACAGGGGTAGCGACACTGAAGCTTTCTTT.

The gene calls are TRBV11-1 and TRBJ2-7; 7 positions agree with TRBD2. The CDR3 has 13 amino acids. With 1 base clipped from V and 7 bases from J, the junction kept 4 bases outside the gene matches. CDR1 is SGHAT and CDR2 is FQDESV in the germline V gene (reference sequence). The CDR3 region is CASSLERGREQYF. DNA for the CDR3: TGTGCCAGCAGCTTAGAGCGGGGTAGGGAGCAGTACTTC.

In nucleotides, the CDR3 is TGTGCCAGCAGCTTGAGGATGGATAATTCACCCCTCCACTTT. This sequence encodes CASSLRMDNSPLHF. The chain links TRBV7-9 to TRBJ1-6, with D unresolved. V lost 3 bases and J lost 5, with 8 bases in between. The germline V gene encodes CDR1 SEHNR and CDR2 FQNEAQ (reference sequence). The CDR3 length is 14 residues.

The CDR3 DNA reads TGTGCCAGCAGTCCTCGGAGGGGTAATAATTCACCCCTCCACTTT. As protein: CASSPRRGNNSPLHF. The chain combines TRBV27 with TRBJ1-6; possibly TRBD1 for D (5 bases). CDR1 and CDR2 from the germline V gene are MNHEY and SMNVEV (reference sequence). The length of the CDR3 is 15 residues. Trimming took 5 bases from V and 5 from J, leaving 13 bases between them.

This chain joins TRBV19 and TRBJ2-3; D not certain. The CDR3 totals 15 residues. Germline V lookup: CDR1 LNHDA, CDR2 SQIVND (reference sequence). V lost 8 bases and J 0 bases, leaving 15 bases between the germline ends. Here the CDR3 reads CASRYGSFSTDTQYF. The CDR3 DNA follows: TGTGCCAGTCGGTACGGGTCTTTTAGCACAGATACGCAGTATTTT.

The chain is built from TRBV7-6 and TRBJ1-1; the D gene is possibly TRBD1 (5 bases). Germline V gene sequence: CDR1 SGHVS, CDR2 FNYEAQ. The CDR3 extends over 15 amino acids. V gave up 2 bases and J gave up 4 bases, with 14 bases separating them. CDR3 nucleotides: TGTGCCAGCAGCTTATATTCTGGGGCGTCCACTGAAGCTTTCTTT. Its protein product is CASSLYSGASTEAFF.

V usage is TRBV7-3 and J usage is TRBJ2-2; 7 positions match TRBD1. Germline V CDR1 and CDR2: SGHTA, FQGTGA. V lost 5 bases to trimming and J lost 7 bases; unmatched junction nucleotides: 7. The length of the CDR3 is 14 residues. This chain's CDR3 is CASSPTGADGELFF. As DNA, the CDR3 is TGTGCCAGCAGCCCTACAGGGGCGGACGGGGAGCTGTTTTTT.

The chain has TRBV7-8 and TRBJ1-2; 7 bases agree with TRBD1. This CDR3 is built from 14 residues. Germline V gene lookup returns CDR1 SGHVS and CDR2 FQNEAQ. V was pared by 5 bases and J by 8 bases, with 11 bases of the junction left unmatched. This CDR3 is CASSPGQAFGGYTF. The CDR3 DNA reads TGTGCCAGCAGCCCTGGACAGGCTTTCGGGGGCTACACCTTC.

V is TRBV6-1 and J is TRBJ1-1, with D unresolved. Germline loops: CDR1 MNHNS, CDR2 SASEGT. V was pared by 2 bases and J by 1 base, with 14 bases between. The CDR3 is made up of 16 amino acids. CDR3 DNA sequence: TGTGCCAGCAGTGAACTTATAGGAGGGCCGAACACTGAAGCTTTCTTT. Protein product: CASSELIGGPNTEAFF.

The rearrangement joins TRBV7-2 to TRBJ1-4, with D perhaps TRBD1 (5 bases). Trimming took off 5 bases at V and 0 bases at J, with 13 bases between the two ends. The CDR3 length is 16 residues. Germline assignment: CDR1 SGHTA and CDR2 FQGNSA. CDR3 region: CASSPWGGSTNEKLFF. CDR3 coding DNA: TGTGCCAGCAGCCCCTGGGGGGGATCAACTAATGAAAAACTGTTTTTT. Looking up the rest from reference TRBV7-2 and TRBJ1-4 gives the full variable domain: GAGVSQSPSNKVTEKGKDVELRCDPISGHTALYWYRQSLGQGLEFLIYFQGNSAPDKSGLPSDRFSAERTGGSVSTLTIQRTQQEDSAVYLCASSPWGGSTNEKLFFGSGTQLSVL.

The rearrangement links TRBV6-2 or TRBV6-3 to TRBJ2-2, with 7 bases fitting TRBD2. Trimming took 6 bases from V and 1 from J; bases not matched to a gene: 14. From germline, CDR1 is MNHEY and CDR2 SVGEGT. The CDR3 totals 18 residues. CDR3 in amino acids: CASSPSTPAGLNTGELFF. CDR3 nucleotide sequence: TGTGCCAGCAGCCCTTCCACCCCAGCGGGACTGAACACCGGGGAGCTGTTTTTT.

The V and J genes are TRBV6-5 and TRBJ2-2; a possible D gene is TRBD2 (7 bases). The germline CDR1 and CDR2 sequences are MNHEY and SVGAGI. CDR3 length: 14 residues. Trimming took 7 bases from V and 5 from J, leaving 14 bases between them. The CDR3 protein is CASKEGGETGELFF. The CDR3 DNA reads TGTGCCAGCAAAGAGGGGGGGGAGACCGGGGAGCTGTTTTTT.

The CDR3, as DNA: TGTGCCAGCTCACCCAAACAGGCCCAGGGCACTGAAGCTTTCTTT. It yields the protein CASSPKQAQGTEAFF. The chain is built from TRBV18 and TRBJ1-1; tentatively, D is TRBD1 (5 bases). The CDR3 sequence is 15 residues long. The germline gives CDR1 KGHSH, CDR2 LQKENI. V gave up 3 bases and J gave up 4 bases, with 15 bases separating them.